Below are 21 T cell receptor beta chains sequenced from a single sample in a study of blood T cell repertoires in COVID-19. Profiled with immunoSEQ multiplex PCR; TCRdb holds only in-frame clones, not every one. The sample has 250,000 to 350,000 clones, roughly 90% seen once. Sequenced input: peripheral blood. These receptors all stem from a woman in her 70s with COVID-19, enrolled during active disease.

The rearrangement links TRBV5-1 to TRBJ2-3; no reliable D call. The CDR3 is made up of 13 amino acids. V lost 1 base to trimming and J lost 4 bases, with 7 bases between them. CDR1 SGHRS and CDR2 YFSETQ come from the germline V gene. CDR3: CASSLWLSDTQYF. Here the CDR3 DNA reads TGCGCCAGCAGCTTGTGGCTTTCAGATACGCAGTATTTT.

DNA for the CDR3: TGCGCCAGCAGCCCTAGGGAGGGGGAAGTTACAGATACGCAGTATTTT. This translates into CASSPREGEVTDTQYF. V usage is TRBV4-1 and J usage is TRBJ2-3, with D possibly being TRBD2 (7 bases). The V and J ends lost 4 bases and 3 bases respectively, with 17 bases between them. CDR1 and CDR2 (germline): MGHRA, YSYEKL. This CDR3 comprises 16 residues.

V is TRBV19 and J is TRBJ2-6; 7 bases are shared with TRBD1. V lost 6 bases to trimming and J lost 1 base; unmatched junction nucleotides: 6. CDR1 is LNHDA and CDR2 is SQIVND in the germline V gene (reference sequence). CDR3 length: 16 residues. The CDR3 region has the DNA TGTGCCAGTAGAAGTAGGGGGCAATCTGGGGCCAACGTCCTGACTTTC. As protein: CASRSRGQSGANVLTF.

In this sample, this clone turned up a few times. V gene TRBV7-9 combines with J gene TRBJ1-1; a weak D match, TRBD1 (5 bases). In germline, CDR1 is SEHNR, CDR2 FQNEAQ (reference sequence). The CDR3 sequence is 14 residues long. Trimming took 4 bases from V and 3 from J, leaving 12 bases between them. The CDR3 DNA reads as TGTGCCAGCAGCTGGGACTCACCGGACACTGAAGCTTTCTTT. Protein product: CASSWDSPDTEAFF.

This chain joins TRBV6-5 and TRBJ1-1, with 7 positions matching TRBD1. V lost 6 bases, J lost 7 bases, and 14 bases stayed unmatched. In germline, CDR1 is MNHEY, CDR2 SVGAGI. The length of the CDR3 is 15 residues. This CDR3 reads CASREGAQNTGEAFF. As DNA, the CDR3 is TGTGCCAGCAGGGAGGGGGCGCAGAATACTGGTGAAGCTTTCTTT.

This clone turned up a few times. The chain is built from TRBV2 and TRBJ1-5; 8 bases are a match to TRBD1. The CDR3 has 15 amino acids. CDR1 SNHLY and CDR2 FYNNEI come from the germline V gene. V lost 5 bases and J lost 4; bases outside the gene matches: 7. In DNA, the CDR3 is TGTGCCAGCAGTCCTGACAGGGGAATGAATCAGCCCCAGCATTTT. Translated: CASSPDRGMNQPQHF.

The chain uses TRBV30 and TRBJ2-7, with a tentative D call TRBD1 (5 bases). V lost 2 bases and J 3 bases, leaving 11 bases between the germline ends. This CDR3 contains 13 residues. The germline V gene encodes CDR1 GTSNPN and CDR2 SVGIG (reference sequence). The CDR3 sequence is CAWSLGVLYEQYF. The DNA for the CDR3 is TGTGCCTGGAGTCTAGGGGTTCTCTACGAGCAGTACTTC.

The chain employs TRBV7-2 and TRBJ1-5; D may be TRBD1 (5 bases). Germline V lookup: CDR1 SGHTA, CDR2 FQGNSA. V lost 1 base to trimming and J lost 4 bases, with 11 bases between them. This CDR3 is built from 15 residues. The DNA for the CDR3 is TGTGCCAGCAGCTTAGGGGGGGGAGGGAATCAGCCCCAGCATTTT. Translated, it gives CASSLGGGGNQPQHF.

V is TRBV2 and J is TRBJ2-2; no firm D call. V was clipped by 6 bases and J by 1 base, with 6 bases between them. CDR3 length equals 13 residues. The germline V gene encodes CDR1 SNHLY and CDR2 FYNNEI. The CDR3: CASSRQNTGELFF. DNA for the CDR3: TGTGCCAGCAGCAGACAGAACACCGGGGAGCTGTTTTTT.

The genes are TRBV12-5 and TRBJ2-3; 10 nucleotides agree with TRBD2. The junction had 8 bases not matched to a gene; V was cut back by 3 bases and J by 5 bases. CDR1 is LGHNT, CDR2 FRNRAP, per germline. The CDR3 totals 16 residues. The CDR3 sequence: CASGFASGGVKDTQYF. CDR3 DNA sequence: TGTGCTAGTGGTTTCGCCAGCGGGGGGGTGAAAGATACGCAGTATTTT.

The chain carries TRBV28 and TRBJ2-1; weak D call: TRBD1 (6 bases). V lost 7 bases, J lost 5 bases, and 21 bases lay in between. This CDR3 is built from 16 residues. From germline, CDR1 is MDHEN and CDR2 SYDVKM. The CDR3 bases are TGTGCCAGCACCCCCATAGACAGGCCACCTGACAATGAGCAGTTCTTC. Translated, it gives CASTPIDRPPDNEQFF.

The chain recombines TRBV4-1 with TRBJ1-3; D perhaps matches TRBD1 (5 bases). CDR1 MGHRA and CDR2 YSYEKL come from the germline V gene. Trimming took 0 bases from V and 4 from J, leaving 10 bases between them. CDR3 length: 15 amino acids. CDR3 in amino acids: CASSQDSGLGNTIYF. The DNA for the CDR3 is TGCGCCAGCAGCCAAGATTCAGGGTTGGGAAACACCATATATTTT.

This rearrangement joins TRBV12-2 to TRBJ2-7; the table calls TRBD1, which could not be checked here. TRBV12-2 is recorded as a pseudogene. The CDR3 loop spans 15 amino acids. The CDR3 here is CASRYPRDKAYEQYF. DNA for the CDR3: TGTGCAAGTCGCTACCCCCGGGACAAAGCCTACGAGCAGTACTTC.

V and J are TRBV18 and TRBJ2-3; possibly TRBD1 for D (5 bases). Trimming removed 2 bases from V and 4 bases from J, with 19 bases in between. Germline V gene data show CDR1 as KGHSH and CDR2 as LQKENI. This CDR3 is 17 amino acids long. In nucleotides, the CDR3 is TGTGCCAGCTCACCAATGGCAGCAGGGCTTATACCAGATACGCAGTATTTT. Translating it yields CASSPMAAGLIPDTQYF.

As to this clone: A much more abundant neighbour one base away suggests this may be a read error. The same CDR3 also results from other DNA sequences found in this sample. The rearrangement uses TRBV5-1 and TRBJ2-5; 7 nucleotides agree with TRBD1. This CDR3 region has 13 residues. The V gene's germline CDR1 is SGHRS and CDR2 YFSETQ. Germline trimming cut 0 bases from V and 5 bases from J; bases unmatched to any gene: 1. The CDR3 DNA reads TGCGCCAGCAGCTTGGGACAGGGCGAGACCCAGTACTTC. This encodes CASSLGQGETQYF.

The chain recombines TRBV5-1 with TRBJ1-1; the D gene is possibly TRBD1 (6 bases). The CDR3 is 15 amino acids. The germline V and J ends were trimmed by 0 bases and 1 base, with 10 bases remaining between them. CDR1 is SGHRS, CDR2 YFSETQ, per germline. CDR3 sequence: CASSLVAGANTEAFF. The CDR3 DNA follows: TGCGCCAGCAGCTTGGTGGCGGGGGCGAACACTGAAGCTTTCTTT.

V is TRBV6-5 and J is TRBJ1-2; D perhaps matches TRBD1 (6 bases). V gave up 7 bases and J gave up 0 bases, with 15 bases separating them. This CDR3 spans 15 amino acids. The germline CDR1 and CDR2 sequences are MNHEY and SVGAGI. The CDR3 DNA follows: TGTGCCAGCATAGGACAGCCACACGCTAACTATGGCTACACCTTC. Translated: CASIGQPHANYGYTF.

The chain is built from TRBV5-6 and TRBJ2-7; a weak D match, TRBD1 (6 bases). V lost 0 bases, J lost 7 bases, and 11 bases lay in between. The CDR3 contains 13 residues. The germline V gene encodes CDR1 SGHDT and CDR2 YYEEEE. Here the CDR3 DNA reads TGTGCCAGCAGCTTGGCAGGGGTGGTAGAGCAGTACTTC. Protein product: CASSLAGVVEQYF.

In nucleotides, the CDR3 is TGTGCCAGCAGCCCTGGACAGGGGCGGAACACTGAAGCTTTCTTT. Protein: CASSPGQGRNTEAFF. The V gene is TRBV5-4, the J gene TRBJ1-1, with TRBD1 identical over 9 bases. The CDR3 has 15 residues. Germline V gives CDR1 SGHNT, CDR2 YYREEE (reference sequence). Unmatched junction bases numbered 5, after V lost 4 bases and J lost 1 base.

The chain carries TRBV9 and TRBJ2-1, with 12 bases fitting TRBD2. CDR1 and CDR2 (germline): SGDLS, YYNGEE. The junction had 4 bases not matched to a gene; V was cut back by 3 bases and J by 0 bases. There are 17 residues in the CDR3. CDR3 sequence: CASSDLAGGSSYNEQFF. The CDR3 region has the DNA TGTGCCAGCAGCGACCTAGCGGGGGGGAGCTCCTACAATGAGCAGTTCTTC.

This clone was seen a single time. V and J are TRBV9 and TRBJ2-5, with D possibly matching TRBD2 (5 bases). Germline CDR1 is SGDLS and CDR2 is YYNGEE. The V end lost 2 bases, the J end lost 2 bases, and 16 bases lay between the germline ends. This CDR3 comprises 16 residues. The CDR3 is CASSVGTGKPQETQYF. Here the CDR3 DNA reads TGTGCCAGCAGCGTGGGTACCGGGAAGCCTCAAGAGACCCAGTACTTC.